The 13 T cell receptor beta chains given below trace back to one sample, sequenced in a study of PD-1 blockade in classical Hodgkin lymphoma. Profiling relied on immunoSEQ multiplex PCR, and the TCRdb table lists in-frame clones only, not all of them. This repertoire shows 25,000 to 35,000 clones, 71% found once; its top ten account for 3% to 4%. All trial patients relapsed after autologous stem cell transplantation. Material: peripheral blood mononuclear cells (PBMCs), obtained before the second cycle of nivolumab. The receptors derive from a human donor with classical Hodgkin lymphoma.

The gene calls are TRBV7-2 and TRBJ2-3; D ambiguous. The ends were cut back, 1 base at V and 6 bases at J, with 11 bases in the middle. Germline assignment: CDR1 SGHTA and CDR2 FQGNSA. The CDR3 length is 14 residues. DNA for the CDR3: TGTGCCAGCAGCTTAGTCGGAGCTGCGGATACGCAGTATTTT. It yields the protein CASSLVGAADTQYF.

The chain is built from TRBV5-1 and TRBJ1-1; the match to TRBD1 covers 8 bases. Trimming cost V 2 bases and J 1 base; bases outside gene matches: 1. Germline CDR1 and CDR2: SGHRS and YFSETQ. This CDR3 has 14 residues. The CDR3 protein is CASSFRGPNTEAFF. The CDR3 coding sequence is TGCGCCAGCAGCTTCAGGGGGCCGAACACTGAAGCTTTCTTT.

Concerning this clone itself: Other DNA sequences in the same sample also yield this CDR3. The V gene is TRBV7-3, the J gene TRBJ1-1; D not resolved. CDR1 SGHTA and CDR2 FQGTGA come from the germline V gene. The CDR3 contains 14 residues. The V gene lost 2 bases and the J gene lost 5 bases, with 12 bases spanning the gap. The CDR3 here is CASSLGGPGTEAFF. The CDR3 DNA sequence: TGTGCCAGCAGCTTAGGAGGGCCCGGGACTGAAGCTTTCTTT.

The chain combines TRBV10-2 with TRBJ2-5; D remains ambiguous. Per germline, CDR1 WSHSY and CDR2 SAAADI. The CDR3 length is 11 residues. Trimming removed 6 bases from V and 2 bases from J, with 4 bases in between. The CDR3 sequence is CASRVQETQYF. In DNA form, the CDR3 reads TGCGCCAGCAGGGTACAAGAGACCCAGTACTTC.

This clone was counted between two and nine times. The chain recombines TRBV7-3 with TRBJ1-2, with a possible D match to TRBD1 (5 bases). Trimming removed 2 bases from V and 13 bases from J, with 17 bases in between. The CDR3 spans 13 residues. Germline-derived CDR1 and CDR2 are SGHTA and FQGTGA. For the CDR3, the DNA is TGTGCCAGCAGCTTATTTCAGGGTTCAATTACCACCTTC. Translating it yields CASSLFQGSITTF.

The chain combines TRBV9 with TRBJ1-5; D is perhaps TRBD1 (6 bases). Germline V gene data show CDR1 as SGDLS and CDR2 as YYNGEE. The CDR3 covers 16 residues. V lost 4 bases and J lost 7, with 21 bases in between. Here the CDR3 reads CASSSTARGRGQPQHF. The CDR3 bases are TGTGCCAGCAGCTCTACCGCCAGGGGAAGGGGGCAGCCCCAGCATTTT.

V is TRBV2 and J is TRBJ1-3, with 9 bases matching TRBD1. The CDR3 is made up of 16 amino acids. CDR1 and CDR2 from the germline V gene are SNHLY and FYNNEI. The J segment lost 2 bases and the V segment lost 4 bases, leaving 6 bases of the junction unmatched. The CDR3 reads CASSARGTGTGNTIYF. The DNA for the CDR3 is TGTGCCAGCAGTGCAAGAGGGACAGGGACTGGAAACACCATATATTTT.

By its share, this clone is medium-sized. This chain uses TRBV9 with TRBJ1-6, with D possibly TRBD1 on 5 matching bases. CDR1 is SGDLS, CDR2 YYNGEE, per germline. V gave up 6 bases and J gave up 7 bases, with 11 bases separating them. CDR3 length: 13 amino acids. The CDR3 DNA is TGTGCCAGCAACCCTGGGGGGAATTCACCCCTCCACTTT. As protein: CASNPGGNSPLHF.

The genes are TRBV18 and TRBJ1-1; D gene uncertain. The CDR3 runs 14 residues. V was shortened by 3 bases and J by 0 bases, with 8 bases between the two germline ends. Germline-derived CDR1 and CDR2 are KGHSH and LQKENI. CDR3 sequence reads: CASSPRVMNTEAFF. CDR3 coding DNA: TGTGCCAGCTCACCTCGGGTCATGAACACTGAAGCTTTCTTT.

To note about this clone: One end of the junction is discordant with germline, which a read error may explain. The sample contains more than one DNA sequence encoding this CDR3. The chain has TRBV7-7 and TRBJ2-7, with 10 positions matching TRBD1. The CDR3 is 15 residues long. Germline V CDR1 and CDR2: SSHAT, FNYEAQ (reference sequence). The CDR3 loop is CASSLGTGATYEQYF. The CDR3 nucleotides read TGTGCTAGCAGCCTCGGGACAGGGGCAACCTACGAGCAGTACTTC.

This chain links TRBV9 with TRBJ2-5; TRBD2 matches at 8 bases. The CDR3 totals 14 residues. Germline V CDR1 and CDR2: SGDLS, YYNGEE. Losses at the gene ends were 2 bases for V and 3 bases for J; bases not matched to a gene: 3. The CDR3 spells CASSVSGGEETQYF. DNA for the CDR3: TGTGCCAGCAGCGTCAGCGGGGGAGAAGAGACCCAGTACTTC. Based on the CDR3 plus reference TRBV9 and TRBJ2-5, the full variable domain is DSGVTQTPKHLITATGQRVTLRCSPRSGDLSVYWYQQSLDQGLQFLIQYYNGEERAKGNILERFSAQQFPDLHSELNLSSLELGDSALYFCASSVSGGEETQYFGPGTRLLVL.

The CDR3 loop reads CASSWGGITEAFF. CDR3 in DNA: TGTGCCAGCAGTTGGGGTGGTATCACTGAAGCTTTCTTT. The J gene is TRBJ1-1, the V gene TRBV6-5; D remains ambiguous. Looked up from germline, CDR1 is MNHEY and CDR2 is SVGAGI. The CDR3 is 13 amino acids. The V end lost 4 bases, the J end lost 4 bases, and 10 bases lay between the germline ends.

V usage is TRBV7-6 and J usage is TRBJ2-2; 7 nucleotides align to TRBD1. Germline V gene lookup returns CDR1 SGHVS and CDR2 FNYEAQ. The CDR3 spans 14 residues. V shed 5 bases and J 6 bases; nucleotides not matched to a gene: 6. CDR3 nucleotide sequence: TGTGCCAGCAGCGCCTCAGGGGGTGCCGGGGAGCTGTTTTTT. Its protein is CASSASGGAGELFF.